These 14 T cell receptor beta chains came from one sample sequenced in a study of T cells in localized non-small cell lung cancer. Assay used: immunoSEQ multiplex PCR; TCRdb lists only in-frame clones, some missing. The repertoire holds some 50,000 clones, around nine tenths seen once, with around 17% in the top ten. This specimen consisted of PBMCs, obtained before any cancer treatment. Source of these receptors: a female donor with stage II lung adenocarcinoma.

This chain joins TRBV27 and TRBJ1-2, with 8 bases that match TRBD1. The germline CDR1 and CDR2 sequences are MNHEY and SMNVEV (reference sequence). The CDR3 contains 15 residues. V trimming: 0 bases; J trimming: 4 bases; junction bases outside the gene matches: 4. The CDR3 bases are TGTGCCAGCAGTTTATCGGTGACAGGGGTCTATGGCTACACCTTC. Its protein product is CASSLSVTGVYGYTF.

The chain employs TRBV2 and TRBJ2-6; D uncertain. CDR3 length: 14 residues. Trimming cost V 6 bases and J 0 bases, with 6 bases left between them. Germline loops: CDR1 SNHLY, CDR2 FYNNEI. This chain's CDR3 is CASSVASGANVLTF. The CDR3 DNA reads as TGTGCCAGCAGCGTAGCCTCTGGGGCCAACGTCCTGACTTTC.

The chain recombines TRBV6-6 with TRBJ1-2; the match to TRBD1 covers 7 bases. V lost 6 bases to trimming and J lost 2 bases; unmatched junction nucleotides: 9. Per germline, CDR1 MNHNY and CDR2 SVGAGI (reference sequence). This CDR3 spans 15 amino acids. CDR3: CASSRWDRQNYGYTF. CDR3 in DNA: TGTGCCAGCAGCCGCTGGGACAGACAAAACTATGGCTACACCTTC.

The chain joins TRBV5-1 to TRBJ2-5; a weak D match, TRBD1 (7 bases). The CDR3 extends over 15 amino acids. V was cut by 4 bases and J by 0 bases, with 13 bases left in between. Germline CDR1 reads SGHRS; CDR2 reads YFSETQ. The CDR3 sequence is CASSSGGGNQETQYF. The CDR3, as DNA: TGCGCCAGCAGCAGCGGAGGGGGCAACCAAGAGACCCAGTACTTC.

The V gene is TRBV5-6, the J gene TRBJ1-2, with a weak D call TRBD1 (6 bases). Trimming stripped 1 base from V and 3 bases from J, with 13 bases between. This CDR3 region has 15 residues. Looked up from germline, CDR1 is SGHDT and CDR2 is YYEEEE. CDR3 amino acids: CASSLWSDRYYGYTF. The CDR3 coding sequence is TGTGCCAGCAGCTTGTGGTCGGACAGATACTATGGCTACACCTTC.

V and J are TRBV9 and TRBJ2-5; the D is unclear. The length of the CDR3 is 15 residues. The V and J ends lost 0 bases and 0 bases respectively, with 9 bases between them. CDR1 and CDR2 from the germline V gene are SGDLS and YYNGEE. In DNA form, the CDR3 reads TGTGCCAGCAGCGTAGCTGGAACATACCAAGAGACCCAGTACTTC. Its protein is CASSVAGTYQETQYF.

The rearrangement uses TRBV27 and TRBJ2-3, with D uncertain. V dropped 6 bases and J dropped 4 bases, with 5 bases sitting between them. The germline CDR1 and CDR2 sequences are MNHEY and SMNVEV (reference sequence). This CDR3 region has 11 residues. The CDR3 loop reads CASSRADTQYF. CDR3 in DNA: TGTGCCAGCAGCCGAGCAGATACGCAGTATTTT.

The DNA of the CDR3 is TGTGCCAGCAGTACCGGGACAGGAAGGCTCAGACTGTTTTTT. This translates into CASSTGTGRLRLFF. This chain links TRBV27 with TRBJ1-4; 8 nucleotides align to TRBD1. This CDR3 has 14 amino acids. Germline CDR1 MNHEY, CDR2 SMNVEV (reference sequence). V was pared by 5 bases and J by 13 bases, with 12 bases of the junction left unmatched.

This clone was seen a single time. This chain joins TRBV27 and TRBJ2-7, with D perhaps given as TRBD1 or TRBD2 (5 bases each). The CDR3 runs 14 residues. The germline V gene has CDR1 MNHEY and CDR2 SMNVEV (reference sequence). V was trimmed by 7 bases and J by 2 bases, leaving 15 bases between them. CDR3 nucleotides: TGTGCCAGCAAATTATTGGGGGACCCCTACGAGCAGTACTTC. Translating it yields CASKLLGDPYEQYF.

This clone was found once. This rearrangement joins TRBV5-6 to TRBJ1-2, with TRBD1 as a possible D gene (5 bases). Germline V gene lookup returns CDR1 SGHDT and CDR2 YYEEEE. This CDR3 has 14 amino acids. Trimming stripped 10 bases from V and 5 bases from J, with 21 bases between. Here the CDR3 reads CAAKRRGGDYGYTF. DNA of the CDR3: TGTGCCGCAAAGAGGCGCGGGGGAGATTATGGCTACACCTTC. The whole variable domain, remainder taken from reference TRBV5-6 and TRBJ1-2, is DAGVTQSPTHLIKTRGQQVTLRCSPKSGHDTVSWYQQALGQGPQFIFQYYEEEERQRGNFPDRFSGHQFPNYSSELNVNALLLGDSALYLCAAKRRGGDYGYTFGSGTRLTVV.

The J gene is TRBJ1-2, the V gene TRBV4-1; 8 bases map to TRBD1. V was clipped by 0 bases and J by 3 bases; unmatched bases: 3. Germline V gene lookup returns CDR1 MGHRA and CDR2 YSYEKL. The CDR3 spans 15 residues. CDR3 loop: CASSQDQGAYYGYTF. Written as DNA, the CDR3 is TGCGCCAGCAGCCAAGACCAGGGGGCCTACTATGGCTACACCTTC.

The chain carries TRBV2 and TRBJ1-1; 9 positions agree with TRBD1. This CDR3 has 12 amino acids. Unmatched junction bases numbered 4, after V lost 9 bases and J lost 5 bases. From germline, CDR1 is SNHLY and CDR2 FYNNEI. This CDR3 is CASTGGTTEAFF. CDR3 DNA sequence: TGTGCCAGTACAGGGGGCACAACTGAAGCTTTCTTT.

This chain connects TRBV5-1 to TRBJ2-5, with 7 bases identical to TRBD2. This CDR3 has 15 residues. Trimming cost V 4 bases and J 1 base; bases outside gene matches: 7. Germline loops: CDR1 SGHRS, CDR2 YFSETQ. For the CDR3, the DNA is TGCGCCAGCAGCCCTTCGGGGGGTATCCAAGAGACCCAGTACTTC. It codes for CASSPSGGIQETQYF.

The chain links TRBV10-2 to TRBJ1-1; the match to TRBD1 covers 7 bases. CDR3 size: 13 residues. Germline CDR1 and CDR2: WSHSY and SAAADI. The V gene end was trimmed by 7 bases and the J gene end by 1 base; junction bases not matched to a gene: 3. The CDR3 DNA reads TGCGCCAGCAAAAGGGACAGGAACACTGAAGCTTTCTTT. The encoded protein is CASKRDRNTEAFF.